This T cell receptor beta chain appears in the sequencing data of a study of technical replicates of blood from a handful of donors. Concerning this clone: One junction end disagrees with the germline gene, perhaps due to a read error.

Only in-frame clones appear in the TCRdb table, and some are missing; sequencing was by immunoSEQ multiplex PCR. This sample has roughly 80,000 clones, with roughly 94% found just once. The CDR3 spans 13 residues. From germline, CDR1 is SSHAT and CDR2 FNYEAQ (reference sequence). This receptor was taken from a human donor in good health. The chain couples TRBV7-7 to TRBJ2-2; 7 bases are shared with TRBD2. The sequencing input was T cells isolated from PBMCs. The CDR3 coding sequence is TGTGCTAGCAGCCCACTAGCGATCGGGGAGCTGTTTTTT. Translating it yields CASSPLAIGELFF. The variable domain in full, completed from reference TRBV7-7 and TRBJ2-2, reads GAGVSQSPRYKVTKRGQDVTLRCDPISSHATLYWYQQALGQGPEFLTYFNYEAQPDKSGLPSDRFSAERPEGSISTLTIQRTEQRDSAMYRCASSPLAIGELFFGEGSRLTVL.